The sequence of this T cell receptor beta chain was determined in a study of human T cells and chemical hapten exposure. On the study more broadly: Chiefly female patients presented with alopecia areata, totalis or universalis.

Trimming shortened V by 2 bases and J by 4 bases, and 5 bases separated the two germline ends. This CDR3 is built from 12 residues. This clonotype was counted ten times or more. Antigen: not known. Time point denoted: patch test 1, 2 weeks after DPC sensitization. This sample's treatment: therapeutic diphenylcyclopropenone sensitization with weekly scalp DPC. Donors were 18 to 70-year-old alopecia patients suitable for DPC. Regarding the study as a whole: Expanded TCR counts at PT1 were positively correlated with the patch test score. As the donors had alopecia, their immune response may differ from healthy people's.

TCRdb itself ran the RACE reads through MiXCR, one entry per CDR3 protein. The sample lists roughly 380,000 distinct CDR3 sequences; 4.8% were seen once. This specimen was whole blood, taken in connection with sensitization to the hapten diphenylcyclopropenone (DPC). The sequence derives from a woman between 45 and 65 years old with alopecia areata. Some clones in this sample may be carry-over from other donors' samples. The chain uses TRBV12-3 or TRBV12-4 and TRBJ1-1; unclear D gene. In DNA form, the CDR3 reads TGTGCCAGCAGTTTAATTTCCACTGAAGCTTTCTTT. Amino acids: CASSLISTEAFF.